This T cell receptor beta chain was captured in a study of Ad26.COV2.S vaccination and SARS-CoV-2 variants. Study details: Donor got 5x10^10 or 1x10^11 viral particles of Ad26.COV2.S.

The assay was immunoSEQ multiplex PCR, and TCRdb's table has in-frame clones only and misses some. The table lists approximately 400,000 clones, around 82% of them singletons, with around 7.4% in the top ten. Sample treatment: roughly 18 received Ad26.COV2.S at low or high dose, single or two shots; 5 received placebo; per-sample allocation not given. Vaccine and placebo recipients were sampled on day 63 after the first injection. The shot given was an Ad26 vector that makes Wuhan-strain SARS-CoV-2 spike. This clone was observed a few times. What it recognizes is unknown. Study-wide results and caveats: Placebo recipients trailed vaccine recipients in spike-specific TCR breadth. There was a possibility that the TCR breadth and depth analyses underestimated total T cell responses.

Trimming stripped 5 bases from V and 10 bases from J, with 12 bases between. This CDR3 comprises 13 residues. The source is a person aged 18-65 years who received the Ad26.COV2.S COVID-19 vaccine or a placebo. J is TRBJ1-6 and V is TRBV12-3 or TRBV12-4; D is possibly TRBD1 (5 bases). Sequenced here: peripheral blood, sampled in a trial of Ad26.COV2.S vaccine versus placebo. Written as DNA, the CDR3 is TGTGCCAGCAGTACAGGTCTCCGGTCACCCCTCCACTTT. Residues: CASSTGLRSPLHF.